Presented here are 21 T cell receptor beta chains from one specimen sequenced in a study of T cell responses to AZD1222 COVID-19 vaccine. The method was immunoSEQ multiplex PCR; TCRdb's version includes in-frame clones alone and lacks a portion of them. The sample contains about 150,000 clones, approximately 90% of which appear only once. The specimen was peripheral blood, collected 28 days after the second AZD1222 dose. All receptors come from an adult who received the AZD1222 COVID-19 vaccine.

The rearrangement links TRBV28 to TRBJ1-6, with D unresolved. Germline CDR1 is MDHEN and CDR2 is SYDVKM. The V and J ends lost 5 bases and 10 bases respectively, with 21 bases between them. This CDR3 is 16 amino acids long. Written as DNA, the CDR3 is TGTGCCAGCAGTCTTATTGCCGGGCCAAATGGATCACCCCTCCACTTT. Its translation: CASSLIAGPNGSPLHF.

This chain links TRBV4-2 with TRBJ1-2, with D uncertain. V lost 0 bases, J lost 4 bases, and 15 bases lay in between. CDR1 is LGHNA, CDR2 YNFKEQ, per germline. The CDR3 totals 16 residues. In DNA, the CDR3 is TGTGCCAGCAGCCAAGAAAGAGCCGGGGTAACCTATGGCTACACCTTC. Its translation: CASSQERAGVTYGYTF.

This clone was seen just once. The rearrangement uses TRBV5-1 and TRBJ2-7; D remains ambiguous. The V end was cut by 2 bases, the J end by 2 bases, with 11 bases between. The CDR3 sequence is 14 residues long. Germline V gene sequence: CDR1 SGHRS, CDR2 YFSETQ. CDR3 region: CASSLGYGTYEQYF. In DNA, the CDR3 is TGCGCCAGCAGCTTAGGTTATGGGACCTACGAGCAGTACTTC.

This chain joins TRBV27 and TRBJ2-3; a weak D match, TRBD2 (5 bases). Germline CDR1 is MNHEY and CDR2 is SMNVEV (reference sequence). The CDR3 is 12 residues long. V dropped 6 bases and J dropped 14 bases, with 18 bases sitting between them. The CDR3 protein is CASRPTSGSWYF. The CDR3, as DNA: TGTGCCAGCAGACCGACCAGCGGAAGCTGGTATTTT.

This clone was seen only once. The gene calls are TRBV18 and TRBJ2-3; TRBD2 agrees at 7 bases. Germline V gives CDR1 KGHSH, CDR2 LQKENI. The CDR3 has 14 residues. J was trimmed by 0 bases and V by 6 bases; bases with no gene match: 3. CDR3 nucleotide sequence: TGTGCCAGCTCCCCTAGCGGAAGCACAGATACGCAGTATTTT. Translation gives CASSPSGSTDTQYF.

The chain carries TRBV27 and TRBJ1-2; 8 nucleotides align to TRBD1. The J segment lost 2 bases and the V segment lost 2 bases, leaving 1 base of the junction unmatched. The CDR3 runs 14 residues. In germline, CDR1 is MNHEY, CDR2 SMNVEV (reference sequence). The CDR3 DNA follows: TGTGCCAGCAGTTTAAACAGGGGGAACTATGGCTACACCTTC. Amino acid sequence: CASSLNRGNYGYTF.

The chain combines TRBV18 with TRBJ2-7, with 7 bases matching TRBD2. CDR1 is KGHSH and CDR2 is LQKENI in the germline V gene. The CDR3 consists of 15 residues. Trimming removed 3 bases from V and 6 bases from J; junction bases left unmatched: 11. The CDR3 DNA reads as TGTGCCAGCTCACCCGAATTGGGAGGGATGAGCGAGCAGTACTTC. Its protein product is CASSPELGGMSEQYF.

This chain joins TRBV19 and TRBJ2-1; no clear D. V was clipped by 3 bases and J by 3 bases, with 12 bases between them. There are 15 residues in the CDR3. CDR1 is LNHDA, CDR2 SQIVND, per germline (reference sequence). CDR3 in DNA: TGTGCCAGTAGTATCTCGGCCAGGAGCTACAATGAGCAGTTCTTC. It translates to CASSISARSYNEQFF.

The J gene is TRBJ2-3, the V gene TRBV27; TRBD2 aligns across 11 bases. V trimming: 8 bases; J trimming: 2 bases; junction bases outside the gene matches: 9. Looked up from germline, CDR1 is MNHEY and CDR2 is SMNVEV (reference sequence). The CDR3 has 16 residues. CDR3 coding DNA: TGTGCCAGCTCCCGAATTAGCGGGAGGGCCACAGATACGCAGTATTTT. The encoded protein is CASSRISGRATDTQYF.

The rearrangement joins TRBV9 to TRBJ2-7; maybe TRBD2 (6 bases). This CDR3 spans 13 amino acids. The ends were cut back, 4 bases at V and 5 bases at J, with 13 bases in the middle. Germline V gene sequence: CDR1 SGDLS, CDR2 YYNGEE. CDR3 in DNA: TGTGCCAGCAGCACCGCCCCGGGGGACGAGCAGTACTTC. Its protein is CASSTAPGDEQYF.

The chain employs TRBV10-1 and TRBJ2-7, with TRBD2 identical over 7 bases. Germline CDR1 is WNHNN and CDR2 is SYGVQD (reference sequence). Trimming took 8 bases from V and 7 from J; bases not matched to a gene: 8. This CDR3 comprises 12 residues. CDR3 coding DNA: TGCGCCAGCTCCGGGGGGTTGGAAGAGCAGTACTTC. Its translation: CASSGGLEEQYF.

The chain has TRBV4-1 and TRBJ1-1; D not certain. Trimming shortened V by 0 bases and J by 8 bases, and 10 bases separated the two germline ends. CDR1 MGHRA and CDR2 YSYEKL come from the germline V gene. The CDR3 spans 13 residues. The CDR3 here is CASSQDFPKEAFF. The CDR3 coding sequence is TGCGCCAGCAGCCAAGACTTCCCTAAGGAAGCTTTCTTT.

This clone was seen a single time. This chain connects TRBV4-1 to TRBJ2-1, with 16 bases fitting TRBD2. This CDR3 region has 15 residues. Germline values: CDR1 MGHRA, CDR2 YSYEKL. After removal of 2 bases from V and 15 bases from J, the junction contained 7 bases not matched to a gene. The CDR3 DNA follows: TGCGCCAGCAGCCAATTAGGGACTAGCGGGAGGGCAGGGTTCTTC. It codes for CASSQLGTSGRAGFF.

The CDR3 nucleotides are TGTGCCAGCAGCCTACAGGTTAGCACAGATACGCAGTATTTT. This sequence encodes CASSLQVSTDTQYF. The V and J genes are TRBV7-2 and TRBJ2-3, with D possibly matching TRBD1 (5 bases). Germline assignment: CDR1 SGHTA and CDR2 FQGNSA. The ends were cut back, 5 bases at V and 0 bases at J, with 9 bases in the middle. This CDR3 is 14 amino acids long.

V is TRBV9 and J is TRBJ1-1; 8 positions agree with TRBD1. Trimming cost V 3 bases and J 0 bases; bases outside gene matches: 13. This CDR3 is 18 amino acids long. The germline V gene has CDR1 SGDLS and CDR2 YYNGEE. The DNA for the CDR3 is TGTGCCAGCAGCGCACGGACAGGGCGGGCAACTATGAACACTGAAGCTTTCTTT. This translates into CASSARTGRATMNTEAFF.

The CDR3 sequence is CASSWGRTSDEQFF. As DNA, the CDR3 is TGTGCCAGCAGCTGGGGAAGGACGAGCGACGAGCAGTTCTTC. The V gene is TRBV7-2, the J gene TRBJ2-1, with D unresolved. Trimming removed 4 bases at V and 10 bases at J, with 17 bases between. The CDR3 runs to 14 residues. Germline lookup yields CDR1 SGHTA and CDR2 FQGNSA.

CDR3 residues: CASSNDMNTEAFF. The CDR3 DNA reads TGTGCCAGCAGTAATGACATGAACACTGAAGCTTTCTTT. The gene calls are TRBV28 and TRBJ1-1; D call uncertain. The CDR3 totals 13 residues. V was trimmed by 5 bases and J by 0 bases, leaving 7 bases between them. CDR1 and CDR2 (germline): MDHEN, SYDVKM.

The chain has TRBV28 and TRBJ1-5, with D hard to call. In germline, CDR1 is MDHEN, CDR2 SYDVKM. The CDR3 is 12 residues long. V was clipped by 8 bases and J by 2 bases, with 7 bases between them. This CDR3 reads CASWRGNQPQHF. DNA for the CDR3: TGTGCCAGCTGGAGGGGCAATCAGCCCCAGCATTTT.

This chain connects TRBV11-2 to TRBJ1-5; no firm D call. V was clipped by 1 base and J by 0 bases, with 7 bases between them. The CDR3 has 15 residues. The V gene's germline CDR1 is SGHAT and CDR2 FQNNGV. The CDR3 DNA reads TGTGCCAGCAGCTTAGGGAGGAATAGCAATCAGCCCCAGCATTTT. This translates into CASSLGRNSNQPQHF.

This sequence joins TRBV12-3 or TRBV12-4 and TRBJ1-5, with D perhaps TRBD1 (6 bases). Deletions cut 6 bases from V and 7 bases from J, with 13 bases between. This CDR3 region has 13 residues. CDR3 bases: TGTGCCAGCAGCGGGACACTCGGGCAGCCCCAGCATTTT. Its translation is CASSGTLGQPQHF.

The genes are TRBV27 and TRBJ1-2; no firm D call. The CDR3 totals 13 residues. Germline V gives CDR1 MNHEY, CDR2 SMNVEV (reference sequence). Trimming pared 3 bases from V and 2 bases from J, leaving 7 bases between. CDR3 amino acids: CASSFDGNYGYTF. For the CDR3, the DNA is TGTGCCAGCAGTTTCGACGGGAACTATGGCTACACCTTC.